A selection of T cell receptor beta chains follows, all from one sample in a study of T cells in tumors after PD-1 blockade. TCRdb's table, derived via immunoSEQ multiplex PCR, lists solely in-frame clones and lacks some. Altogether around 35,000 clones are present, roughly two thirds being singletons, with the ten largest covering under 40%. The specimen comprised PBMCs, sampled after anti-PD-1 treatment. All receptors derive from a human donor with basal cell carcinoma. The CDR3 runs from the conserved cysteine through the conserved F or W. The order of the fields is J gene, V gene, CDR3 protein.

J: TRBJ1-2; V: TRBV27; CDR3: CASSFSGTGEFGYTF
J: TRBJ1-5; V: TRBV19; CDR3: CASSPGGSLNNQPQHF
J: TRBJ2-5; V: TRBV7-8; CDR3: CASSLARTRQETQYF
J: TRBJ1-1; V: TRBV29-1; CDR3: CSVSTGRSAFF
J: TRBJ1-3; V: TRBV4-3; CDR3: CASSQGSAGLYTIYF
J: TRBJ2-7; V: TRBV6-2/TRBV6-3; CDR3: CASSYRGEQYF
J: TRBJ2-3; V: TRBV7-9; CDR3: CASTSGTQSTDTQYF
J: TRBJ2-1; V: TRBV27; CDR3: CASSQRQGAFNEQFF
J: TRBJ1-5; V: TRBV6-2/TRBV6-3; CDR3: CASSYEQARNQPQHF
J: TRBJ2-1; V: TRBV27; CDR3: CASSLLNGAGERNEQFF
J: TRBJ1-6; V: TRBV29-1; CDR3: CSVPGRDSPLHF
J: TRBJ2-7; V: TRBV13; CDR3: CASSLVSGDGEQYF
J: TRBJ2-2; V: TRBV5-8; CDR3: CASSIDRGTNTGELFF
J: TRBJ1-6; V: TRBV30; CDR3: CAWAVGGRNSPLHF
J: TRBJ1-2; V: TRBV7-3; CDR3: CASSLRVRDRGDTNYGYTF
J: TRBJ1-4; V: TRBV5-4; CDR3: CASSLIPGQKLFF
J: TRBJ1-6; V: TRBV5-5; CDR3: CASSYDRLNSPLHF
J: TRBJ2-7; V: TRBV23-1; CDR3: CASSQSAVYSYEQYF
J: TRBJ2-3; V: TRBV19; CDR3: CASSIATGGRSPKYF
J: TRBJ1-6; V: TRBV28; CDR3: CASSRRQYNSPLHF
J: TRBJ2-6; V: TRBV6-1; CDR3: CASSALRRASLSSGANVLTF
J: TRBJ1-2; V: TRBV19; CDR3: CASSMANRVHGYTF
J: TRBJ1-6; V: TRBV19; CDR3: CASSIERYNSPLHF
J: TRBJ2-1; V: TRBV5-4; CDR3: CASSLETGGLRNEQFF
J: TRBJ2-2; V: TRBV19; CDR3: CASSMGPFGELFF
J: TRBJ1-2; V: TRBV11-3; CDR3: CASSENPGDYGYTF
J: TRBJ2-3; V: TRBV4-1; CDR3: CASSQEWGRREDTQYF
J: TRBJ1-2; V: TRBV3-1/TRBV3-2; CDR3: CASSQTGTMVYGYTF
J: TRBJ1-1; V: TRBV19; CDR3: CASSMEPFRKTEAFF
J: TRBJ1-2; V: TRBV19; CDR3: CASNTDGGTYGYTF
J: TRBJ2-7; V: TRBV27; CDR3: CASRTSMGSYEQYF
J: TRBJ2-7; V: TRBV5-6; CDR3: CASSSDKDRVYYEQYF
J: TRBJ2-3; V: TRBV27; CDR3: CASKLGLEGTDTQYF
J: TRBJ2-1; V: TRBV7-3; CDR3: CASSPGTNNNEQFF
J: TRBJ2-3; V: TRBV19; CDR3: CASSGTELAGHLTDTQYF
J: TRBJ2-2; V: TRBV27; CDR3: CASRGGPELFF
J: TRBJ2-7; V: TRBV19; CDR3: CASSNPGGELYF